This entry features one T cell receptor beta chain sequence. These data belong to a study of human thymus T cells. Sequencing was performed with immunoSEQ multiplex PCR; in TCRdb, only in-frame clones are kept and a portion is missing. The data contain about 120,000 clones, about 94% of them singletons. Resections from corrective heart surgery provided thymus tissue. This CDR3 is built from 21 residues. With V trimmed by 0 bases and J by 1 base, 14 bases remained unmatched. Germline CDR1 reads SGHVS; CDR2 reads FNYEAQ. This sequence joins TRBV7-6 and TRBJ2-2; 10 bases fit TRBD2. Sequencing used thymus tissue. The TCR originated in a boy under two years old with a congenital heart defect but otherwise immunologically healthy. In DNA, the CDR3 is TGTGCCAGCAGCTTAGCGCCAAAAGGGGCTAGCGGGGGCATGAACACCGGGGAGCTGTTTTTT. Translating it yields CASSLAPKGASGGMNTGELFF.